A selection of T cell receptor beta chains follows, all from one sample in a study of cytomegalovirus exposure and HLA in healthy donors. Clones were sequenced by immunoSEQ multiplex PCR, and TCRdb holds only the in-frame ones, with some missing. The sample carries 100,000 or so clones, roughly 74% recorded once. Sequencing was performed on PBMCs. The origin of the receptors is a middle-aged woman in good health and CMV-seronegative. The CDR3 runs from the conserved cysteine through the conserved F or W. The D gene is left open where the match is weak. Some rows mark clone size as missing; the rest say once, few, many or name a class of expanded clone.

j_call d_call v_call clone_size cdr3_nt cdr3_aa
TRBJ1-2 - TRBV9 - TGTGCCAGCAGCGTAAGCGGACTCTATGGCTACACCTTC CASSVSGLYGYTF
TRBJ2-5 TRBD2 TRBV9 - TGTGCCAGCAGCGTAGGGGCGGGAGTCGGTGAGACCCAGTACTTC CASSVGAGVGETQYF
TRBJ1-1 TRBD1 TRBV7-3 - TGTGCCAGCGGGACAGGGGGCGGGACTGAAGCTTTCTTT CASGTGGGTEAFF
TRBJ2-7 TRBD2 TRBV10-2 - TGCGCCAGCAGTGACCTCGGACTAGTTGACTACGAGCAGTACTTC CASSDLGLVDYEQYF
TRBJ2-3 - TRBV14 - TGTGCCAGCAGCCAGCCCGCCCCCCCCCGACAGGCCCCGTCCGCGGATACGCAGTATTTT CASSQPAPPRQAPSADTQYF
TRBJ2-7 - TRBV11-1 few TGTGCCAGCAGCTTAGCGGCACAGTCCTACGAGCAGTACTTC CASSLAAQSYEQYF
TRBJ2-3 TRBD2 TRBV10-3 - TGTGCCACAGGGACTAGCGGGGGACCTAGCACAGATACGCAGTATTTT CATGTSGGPSTDTQYF
TRBJ1-4 - TRBV28 - TGTGCCAGCAGTCGGAGACGTAATGAAAAACTGTTTTTT CASSRRRNEKLFF
TRBJ1-3 - TRBV15 few TGTGCCACCAGCAGAGGTACAGGCGCAAGCTCTGGAAACACCATATATTTT CATSRGTGASSGNTIYF
TRBJ2-1 - TRBV5-1 few TGCGCCAGCAGCTTGGAGGCGGGGTATGAGCAGTTCTTC CASSLEAGYEQFF